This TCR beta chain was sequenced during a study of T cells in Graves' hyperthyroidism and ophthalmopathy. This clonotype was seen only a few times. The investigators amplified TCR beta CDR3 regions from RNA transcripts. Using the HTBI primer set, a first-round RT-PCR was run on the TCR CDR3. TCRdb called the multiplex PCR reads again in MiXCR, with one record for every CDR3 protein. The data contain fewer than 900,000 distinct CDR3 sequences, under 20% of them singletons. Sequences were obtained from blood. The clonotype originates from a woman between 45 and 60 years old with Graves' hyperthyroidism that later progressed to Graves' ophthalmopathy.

CDR3 nucleotides: TGTGCCAGCAGCTTAGAAGGGGGCAGGGCCCAGCATTTT. Translated, it gives CASSLEGGRAQHF. The chain combines TRBV7-9 with TRBJ1-5; TRBD1 aligns across 7 bases. Germline values: CDR1 SEHNR, CDR2 FQNEAQ (reference sequence). This CDR3 comprises 13 residues. V lost 1 base and J lost 11; bases outside the gene matches: 5.